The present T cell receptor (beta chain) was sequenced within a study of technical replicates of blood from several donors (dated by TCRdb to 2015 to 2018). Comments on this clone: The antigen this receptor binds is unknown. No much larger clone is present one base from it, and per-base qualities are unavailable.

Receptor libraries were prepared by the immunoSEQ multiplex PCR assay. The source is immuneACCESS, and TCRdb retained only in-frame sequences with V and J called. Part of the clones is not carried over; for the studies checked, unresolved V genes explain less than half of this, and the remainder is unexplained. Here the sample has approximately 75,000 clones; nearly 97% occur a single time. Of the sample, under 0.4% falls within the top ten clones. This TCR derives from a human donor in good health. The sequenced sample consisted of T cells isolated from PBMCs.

The CDR3 region has the sequence CASSLHVNTEAFF. The DNA sequence is given as TGTGCCAGCAGCTTACACGTGAACACTGAAGCTTTCTTT. This chain joins TRBV5-5 to TRBJ1-1, with no confidently assigned D gene. V is clipped by 2 bases and J by 0 bases, and the sequence between their germline boundaries is 5 bases long. From the germline V gene (reference sequence), CDR1 is SGHKS and CDR2 is YYEKEE. The cysteine opens and the phenylalanine closes a CDR3 of 13 amino acids. The DNA shown is the 39-base CDR3, in frame from base 1.